One sample yielded the 8 T cell receptor beta chains listed below, sequenced in a study of blood T cells in healthy people across ages. Next came a second PCR, run for roughly 7 to 12 cycles, which used a sample-barcoded 5' primer along with a J-beta primer mix. TCRdb reanalysed the 5' RACE reads using MiXCR and keeps one entry per CDR3 protein. The sample records about 940,000 distinct CDR3 sequences, 45% to 50% being singletons. Sequenced: blood. These receptors all stem from a man aged 25-40 years in good health.

This clonotype was seen more than once but under ten times. V and J are TRBV20-1 and TRBJ2-7; possibly TRBD2 for D (6 bases). The V end lost 3 bases, the J end lost 1 base, and 13 bases lay between the germline ends. The germline V gene encodes CDR1 DFQATT and CDR2 SNEGSKA (reference sequence). This CDR3 is built from 14 residues. CDR3 region: CSASLWGRSYEQYF. The CDR3, as DNA: TGCAGTGCTAGCTTGTGGGGGAGGTCCTACGAGCAGTACTTC.

This rearrangement joins TRBV27 to TRBJ2-5, with D unclear. The ends were cut back, 3 bases at V and 1 base at J, with 6 bases in the middle. Per the germline V gene, CDR1 is MNHEY and CDR2 is SMNVEV (reference sequence). This CDR3 comprises 13 residues. The CDR3 DNA is TGTGCCAGCAGTTTCCGGAGCCAAGAGACCCAGTACTTC. Translation gives CASSFRSQETQYF.

The J gene is TRBJ2-7, the V gene TRBV2; D is possibly TRBD1 or TRBD2 (5 bases each). Germline V gene sequence: CDR1 SNHLY, CDR2 FYNNEI. The CDR3 covers 12 residues. V gave up 4 bases and J gave up 8 bases, with 12 bases separating them. The CDR3, as DNA: TGTGCCAGCAGTGTAAGAGGGGCCAAGCAGTACTTC. Amino acid sequence: CASSVRGAKQYF.

This clonotype occurred a few times. The chain recombines TRBV30 with TRBJ2-3, with D perhaps given as TRBD1 or TRBD2 (5 bases each). The CDR3 contains 12 residues. Germline CDR1 and CDR2: GTSNPN and SVGIG (reference sequence). Trimming stripped 8 bases from V and 0 bases from J, with 9 bases between. The CDR3 DNA sequence: TGTGCCCGAGGGGTAAGCACAGATACGCAGTATTTT. This codes for CARGVSTDTQYF.

This chain links TRBV5-4 with TRBJ1-1; no clear D gene. V gave up 4 bases and J gave up 4 bases, with 17 bases separating them. Germline CDR1 reads SGHNT; CDR2 reads YYREEE (reference sequence). The CDR3 sequence is 15 residues long. The CDR3 here is CASSARSPAGTEAFF. The CDR3 nucleotides read TGTGCCAGCAGCGCAAGAAGTCCCGCGGGCACTGAAGCTTTCTTT.

This clonotype showed up just a few times. The rearrangement uses TRBV5-5 and TRBJ1-5; 9 bases match TRBD1. This CDR3 is built from 17 residues. CDR1 is SGHKS, CDR2 YYEKEE, per germline (reference sequence). Germline trimming cut 4 bases from V and 3 bases from J; bases unmatched to any gene: 11. For the CDR3, the DNA is TGTGCCAGCAGCCCCTACCAGGGGACAGGGAACAATCAGCCCCAGCATTTT. Protein: CASSPYQGTGNNQPQHF. The full variable domain, in which reference TRBV5-5 and TRBJ1-5 provide the parts outside the CDR3, is DAGVTQSPTHLIKTRGQQVTLRCSPISGHKSVSWYQQVLGQGPQFIFQYYEKEERGRGNFPDRFSARQFPNYSSELNVNALLLGDSALYLCASSPYQGTGNNQPQHFGDGTRLSIL.

As DNA, the CDR3 is TGTGCCACCAGTGATTTCAGCAACTATGGCTACACCTTC. Translating gives CATSDFSNYGYTF. J is TRBJ1-2 and V is TRBV24-1, with D uncertain. Germline V gene lookup returns CDR1 KGHDR and CDR2 SFDVKD. V lost 1 base and J 2 bases, leaving 4 bases between the germline ends. This CDR3 has 13 amino acids.

The chain recombines TRBV11-1 with TRBJ2-6; D uncertain. V was clipped by 1 base and J by 0 bases, with 13 bases between them. Germline CDR1 SGHAT, CDR2 FQDESV (reference sequence). This CDR3 has 18 amino acids. This CDR3 is CASSLGQRPNSGANVLTF. The DNA for the CDR3 is TGTGCCAGCAGCTTAGGCCAGCGACCTAACTCTGGGGCCAACGTCCTGACTTTC.